The sequence of this T cell receptor (beta chain) was determined in a study of cytomegalovirus exposure and HLA in healthy donors. The study, taken as a whole, reports: A missense variant in DCLRE1C was later tied to TCR beta V- and J-gene trimming. TRBV6-2, TRBV6-3 and some other V segments were excluded as indistinguishable.

The CDR3 contains 13 residues. V dropped 4 bases and J dropped 0 bases, with 5 bases sitting between them. Germline V gene data show CDR1 as SGHNT and CDR2 as YYREEE (reference sequence). The PCR had 60 Vbeta and 13 Jbeta primers. Libraries were prepared by immunoSEQ multiplex PCR; TCRdb keeps only in-frame clonotypes and omits some of them. The table lists some 130,000 clones, 80% of them singletons. A word on this clone: The target antigen is unknown.

The gene calls are TRBV5-4 and TRBJ2-4; unclear D gene. Specimen: PBMCs. The TCR was taken from a man aged 35 to 55 in good health and CMV-seronegative. The CDR3, as DNA: TGTGCCAGCAGCCGAGGAGCCAAAAACATTCAGTACTTC. Amino acids: CASSRGAKNIQYF.